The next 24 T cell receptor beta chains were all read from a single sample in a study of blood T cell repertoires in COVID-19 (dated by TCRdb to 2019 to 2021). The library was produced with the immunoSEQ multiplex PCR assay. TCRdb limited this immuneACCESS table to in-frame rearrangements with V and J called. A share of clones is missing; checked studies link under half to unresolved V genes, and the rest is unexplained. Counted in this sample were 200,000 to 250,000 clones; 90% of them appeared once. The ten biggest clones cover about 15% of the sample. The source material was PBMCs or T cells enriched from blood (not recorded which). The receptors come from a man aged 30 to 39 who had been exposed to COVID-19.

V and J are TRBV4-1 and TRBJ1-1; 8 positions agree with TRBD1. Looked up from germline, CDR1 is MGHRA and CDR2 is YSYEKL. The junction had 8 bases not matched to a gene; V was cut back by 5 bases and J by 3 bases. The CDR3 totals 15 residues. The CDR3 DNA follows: TGCGCCAGCAGCGGCCGAACAGGGGGGTACACTGAAGCTTTCTTT. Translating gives CASSGRTGGYTEAFF.

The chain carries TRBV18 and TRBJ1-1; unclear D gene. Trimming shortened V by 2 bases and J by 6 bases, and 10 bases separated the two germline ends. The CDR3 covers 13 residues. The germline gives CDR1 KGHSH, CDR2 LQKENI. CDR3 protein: CASSPALSSEAFF. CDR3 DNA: TGTGCCAGCTCACCAGCCCTAAGCTCTGAAGCTTTCTTT.

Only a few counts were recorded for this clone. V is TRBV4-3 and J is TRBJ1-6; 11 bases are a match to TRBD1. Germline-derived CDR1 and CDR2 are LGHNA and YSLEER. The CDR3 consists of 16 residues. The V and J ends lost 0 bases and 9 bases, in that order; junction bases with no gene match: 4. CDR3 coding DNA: TGCGCCAGCAGCCAAGATCATGGGACAGGGGGTTCACCCCTCCACTTT. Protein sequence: CASSQDHGTGGSPLHF.

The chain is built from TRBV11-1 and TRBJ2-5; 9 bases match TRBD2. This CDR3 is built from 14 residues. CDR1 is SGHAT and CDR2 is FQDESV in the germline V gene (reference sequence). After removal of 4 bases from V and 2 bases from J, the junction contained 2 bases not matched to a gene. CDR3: CASSSSGEQETQYF. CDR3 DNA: TGTGCCAGCAGCTCTAGCGGGGAACAAGAGACCCAGTACTTC.

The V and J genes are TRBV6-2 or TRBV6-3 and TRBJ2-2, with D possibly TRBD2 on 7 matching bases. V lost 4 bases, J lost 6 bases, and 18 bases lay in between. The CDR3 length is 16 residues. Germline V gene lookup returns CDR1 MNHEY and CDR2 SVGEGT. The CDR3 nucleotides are TGTGCCAGCAGTTTGTTCGCGGGGGCAGGGCCCGGGGAGCTGTTTTTT. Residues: CASSLFAGAGPGELFF.

The CDR3: CASSGGATEAFF. The CDR3 DNA is TGTGCCAGCTCAGGGGGCGCGACCGAAGCTTTCTTT. The V call is TRBV2, the J call TRBJ1-1; 8 bases match TRBD1. CDR1 and CDR2 (germline): SNHLY, FYNNEI. V shed 8 bases and J 8 bases; nucleotides not matched to a gene: 7. The CDR3 is 12 residues long.

This CDR3 is CASSLRRLETQYF. CDR3 in DNA: TGTGCCAGCAGTTTACGGAGGTTGGAGACCCAGTACTTC. The J gene is TRBJ2-5, the V gene TRBV27; D is possibly TRBD2 (5 bases). Germline assignment: CDR1 MNHEY and CDR2 SMNVEV (reference sequence). This CDR3 is built from 13 residues. Between the trimmed V and J ends, which lost 2 bases and 5 bases, there was a span of 9 bases.

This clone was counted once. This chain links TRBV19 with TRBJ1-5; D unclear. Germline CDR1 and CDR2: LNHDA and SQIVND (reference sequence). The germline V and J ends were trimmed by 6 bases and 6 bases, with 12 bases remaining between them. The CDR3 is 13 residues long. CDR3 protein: CASSPARVQPQHF. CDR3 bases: TGTGCCAGTAGCCCGGCGCGGGTTCAGCCCCAGCATTTT.

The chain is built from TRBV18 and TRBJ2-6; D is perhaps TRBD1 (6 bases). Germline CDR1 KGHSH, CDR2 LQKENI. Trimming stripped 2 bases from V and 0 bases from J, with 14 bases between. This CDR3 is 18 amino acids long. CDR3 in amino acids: CASSPMTGDLSGANVLTF. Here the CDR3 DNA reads TGTGCCAGCTCACCAATGACAGGTGACCTCTCTGGGGCCAACGTCCTGACTTTC.

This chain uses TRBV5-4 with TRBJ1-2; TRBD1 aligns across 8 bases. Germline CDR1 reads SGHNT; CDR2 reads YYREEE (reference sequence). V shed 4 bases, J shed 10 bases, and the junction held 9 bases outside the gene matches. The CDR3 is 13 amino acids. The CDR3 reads CASSRQGARVYTF. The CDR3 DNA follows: TGTGCCAGCAGCCGTCAGGGGGCGCGAGTCTACACCTTC. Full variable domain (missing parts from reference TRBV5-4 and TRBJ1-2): ETGVTQSPTHLIKTRGQQVTLRCSSQSGHNTVSWYQQALGQGPQFIFQYYREEENGRGNFPPRFSGLQFPNYSSELNVNALELDDSALYLCASSRQGARVYTFGSGTRLTVV.

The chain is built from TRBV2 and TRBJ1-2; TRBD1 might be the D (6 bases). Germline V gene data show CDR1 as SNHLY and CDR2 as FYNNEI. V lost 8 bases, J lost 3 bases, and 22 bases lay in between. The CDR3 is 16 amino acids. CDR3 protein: CASFVRRNREDYGYTF. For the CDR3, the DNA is TGTGCCAGCTTCGTAAGGAGAAACAGGGAAGACTATGGCTACACCTTC.

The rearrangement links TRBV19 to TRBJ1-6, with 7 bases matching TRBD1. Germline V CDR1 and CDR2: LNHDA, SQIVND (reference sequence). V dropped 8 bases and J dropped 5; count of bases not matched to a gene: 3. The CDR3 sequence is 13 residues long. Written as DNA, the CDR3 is TGTGCCAGTTCAGGGGGGAATAATTCACCCCTCCACTTT. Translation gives CASSGGNNSPLHF.

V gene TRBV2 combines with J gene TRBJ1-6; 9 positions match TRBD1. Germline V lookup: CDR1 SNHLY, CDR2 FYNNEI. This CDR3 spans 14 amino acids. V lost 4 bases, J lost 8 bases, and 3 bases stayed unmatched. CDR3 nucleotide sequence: TGTGCCAGCAGTGTCCGACAGGGGGATTCACCCCTCCACTTT. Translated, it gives CASSVRQGDSPLHF.

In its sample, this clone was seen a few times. The CDR3 DNA sequence: TGTGCCAGCAGGAATACGCCCATGGGGCCCGGGAGGGGGAACATTCAGTACTTC. Translated: CASRNTPMGPGRGNIQYF. The chain links TRBV3-1 (or the pseudogene TRBV3-2) to TRBJ2-4; TRBD2 matches 8 bases. The J segment lost 7 bases and the V segment lost 6 bases, leaving 20 bases of the junction unmatched. This CDR3 has 18 amino acids. Germline CDR1 and CDR2: LGHDT and YNNKEL (reference sequence).

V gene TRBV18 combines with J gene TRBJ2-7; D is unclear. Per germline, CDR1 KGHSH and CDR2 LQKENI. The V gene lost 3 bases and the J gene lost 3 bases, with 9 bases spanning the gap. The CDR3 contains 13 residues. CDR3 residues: CASSPISYYEQYF. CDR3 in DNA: TGTGCCAGCTCACCCATCAGTTACTACGAGCAGTACTTC.

The DNA of the CDR3 is TGTGCCAGCAGCCTAAGAAGCGGGAGGAGCTCCTACAATGAGCAGTTCTTC. Translation gives CASSLRSGRSSYNEQFF. The chain combines TRBV7-2 with TRBJ2-1, with 9 bases aligning to TRBD2. Germline V CDR1 and CDR2: SGHTA, FQGNSA. The CDR3 length is 17 residues. V dropped 5 bases and J dropped 0; count of bases not matched to a gene: 8.

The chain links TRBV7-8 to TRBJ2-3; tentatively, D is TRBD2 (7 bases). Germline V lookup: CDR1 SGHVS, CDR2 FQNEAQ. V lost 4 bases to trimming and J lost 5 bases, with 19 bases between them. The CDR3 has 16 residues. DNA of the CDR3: TGTGCCAGCAGCTCCCGAGGGGGGGGGCAAGGAGATACGCAGTATTTT. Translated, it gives CASSSRGGGQGDTQYF.

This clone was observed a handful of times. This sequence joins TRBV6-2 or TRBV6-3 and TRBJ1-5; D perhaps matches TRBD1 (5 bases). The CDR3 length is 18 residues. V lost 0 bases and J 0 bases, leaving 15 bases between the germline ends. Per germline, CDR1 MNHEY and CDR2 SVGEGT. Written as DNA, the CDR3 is TGTGCCAGCAGTTACTCGATTGCTGTGGGGGGTAGCAATCAGCCCCAGCATTTT. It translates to CASSYSIAVGGSNQPQHF.

CDR3: CASSSRQGSNSPLHF. The CDR3 region has the DNA TGTGCCAGCAGCTCCCGACAGGGGTCCAATTCACCCCTCCACTTT. This rearrangement joins TRBV7-2 to TRBJ1-6, with 8 bases identical to TRBD1. Germline V CDR1 and CDR2: SGHTA, FQGNSA. The CDR3 extends over 15 amino acids. Trimming cost V 4 bases and J 7 bases; bases outside gene matches: 6.

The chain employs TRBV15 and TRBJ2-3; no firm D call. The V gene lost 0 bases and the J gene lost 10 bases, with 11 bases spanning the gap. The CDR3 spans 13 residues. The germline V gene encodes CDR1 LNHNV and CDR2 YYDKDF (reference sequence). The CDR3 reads CATSRDLKYAQYF. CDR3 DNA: TGTGCCACCAGCAGAGATCTAAAGTACGCGCAGTATTTT.

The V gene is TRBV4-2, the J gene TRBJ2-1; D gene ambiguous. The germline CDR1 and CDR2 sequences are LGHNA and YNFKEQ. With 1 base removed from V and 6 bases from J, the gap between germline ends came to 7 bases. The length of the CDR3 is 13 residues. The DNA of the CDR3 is TGTGCCAGCAGCCAAGCATCCAGCAATGAGCAGTTCTTC. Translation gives CASSQASSNEQFF.

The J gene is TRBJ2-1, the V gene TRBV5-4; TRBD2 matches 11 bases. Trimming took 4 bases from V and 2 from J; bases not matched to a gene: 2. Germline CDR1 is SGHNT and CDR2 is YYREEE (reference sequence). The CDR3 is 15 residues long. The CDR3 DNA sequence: TGTGCCAGCAGCCCTAGCGGGGGGACCTACAATGAGCAGTTCTTC. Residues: CASSPSGGTYNEQFF.

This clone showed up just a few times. The CDR3 DNA follows: TGTGCCAGCAGCGATACAGGGAACTATGGCTACACCTTC. Protein: CASSDTGNYGYTF. The rearrangement links TRBV5-4 to TRBJ1-2, with a weak D call TRBD1 (6 bases). The CDR3 totals 13 residues. From germline, CDR1 is SGHNT and CDR2 YYREEE (reference sequence). The V end was cut by 4 bases, the J end by 2 bases, with 9 bases between.

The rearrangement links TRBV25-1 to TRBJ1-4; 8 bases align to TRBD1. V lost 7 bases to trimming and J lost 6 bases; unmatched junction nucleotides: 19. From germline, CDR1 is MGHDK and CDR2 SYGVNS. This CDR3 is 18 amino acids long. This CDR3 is CASMTGTGHNPLYEKLFF. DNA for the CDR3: TGTGCCAGCATGACCGGGACAGGTCACAATCCACTCTATGAAAAACTGTTTTTT.